The 32 T cell receptor beta chains in this list originate from one sample, sequenced in a study of vaccination effects on CD4 cells after COVID-19. Antigen-specific CD4+ T cells were first expanded with viral peptide pools by the ViraFEST assay and only then sequenced. On day 10 of culture, CD4+ T cells were separated out. All vaccine recipients tested negative for nucleocapsid antibodies and had never contracted SARS-CoV-2 infection. The antigens these receptors bind are not known. Data came from immunoSEQ multiplex PCR; TCRdb stores just in-frame clones and leaves some out. The data hold around 71,000 clones, with approximately 70% observed a single time. Sequencing was performed on CD4+ T cells from PBMCs cultured with HCoV-OC43 spike peptides, taken before COVID-19 vaccination. Subset meaning: HCoV-OC43 spike overlapping peptide pool stimulation. The origin of the receptors is a human donor who received a COVID-19 vaccine.

This chain joins TRBV5-1 and TRBJ1-1; 10 bases line up with TRBD1. Germline V gene lookup returns CDR1 SGHRS and CDR2 YFSETQ. The CDR3 is 16 residues long. Unmatched junction bases numbered 9, after V lost 4 bases and J lost 3 bases. The CDR3 loop is CASSPGTGVSDTEAFF. The CDR3, as DNA: TGCGCCAGCAGCCCAGGGACAGGGGTTTCGGACACTGAAGCTTTCTTT.

V is TRBV6-5 and J is TRBJ1-2, with 9 positions matching TRBD1. The germline V gene encodes CDR1 MNHEY and CDR2 SVGAGI. The J segment lost 6 bases and the V segment lost 6 bases, leaving 5 bases of the junction unmatched. CDR3 length: 13 residues. CDR3 sequence reads: CASRYRGRDGYTF. CDR3 in DNA: TGTGCCAGCAGGTACAGGGGGCGGGATGGCTACACCTTC.

This chain joins TRBV24-1 and TRBJ1-5; 7 bases map to TRBD1. The CDR3 sequence is 16 residues long. V gave up 3 bases and J gave up 2 bases; unmatched junction bases: 6. Germline-derived CDR1 and CDR2 are KGHDR and SFDVKD. CDR3 sequence: CATSDPRQGGNQPQHF. The CDR3 DNA reads as TGTGCCACCAGTGATCCTCGACAGGGAGGCAATCAGCCCCAGCATTTT.

This clone was counted only a few times. The CDR3 DNA sequence: TGTGCCAGCAGCCGTGACGGGCAGTCCTACAATGAGCAGTTCTTC. It is translated as CASSRDGQSYNEQFF. The rearrangement joins TRBV7-9 to TRBJ2-1; D gene uncertain. CDR1 SEHNR and CDR2 FQNEAQ come from the germline V gene (reference sequence). V lost 5 bases to trimming and J lost 1 base, with 12 bases between them. CDR3 length: 15 amino acids.

The rearrangement joins TRBV9 to TRBJ1-5; a weak D match, TRBD1 (5 bases). V lost 0 bases, J lost 7 bases, and 11 bases lay in between. The CDR3 extends over 14 amino acids. The germline V gene has CDR1 SGDLS and CDR2 YYNGEE. The CDR3 nucleotides are TGTGCCAGCAGCGTAGCAGGGACGGGCCAGCCCCAGCATTTT. This sequence encodes CASSVAGTGQPQHF. The variable domain in full, completed from reference TRBV9 and TRBJ1-5, reads DSGVTQTPKHLITATGQRVTLRCSPRSGDLSVYWYQQSLDQGLQFLIQYYNGEERAKGNILERFSAQQFPDLHSELNLSSLELGDSALYFCASSVAGTGQPQHFGDGTRLSIL.

This sequence joins TRBV6-1 and TRBJ1-5, with D unresolved. This CDR3 contains 14 residues. CDR1 and CDR2 (germline): MNHNS, SASEGT. V lost 2 bases and J 10 bases, leaving 15 bases between the germline ends. This CDR3 reads CASSEKGIFNPQHF. The CDR3 region has the DNA TGTGCCAGCAGTGAAAAGGGAATTTTTAATCCCCAGCATTTT.

This clone was observed a handful of times. V and J are TRBV7-9 and TRBJ2-3, with 8 nucleotides matching TRBD2. After removal of 4 bases from V and 3 bases from J, the junction contained 6 bases not matched to a gene. The CDR3 totals 15 residues. Germline V gene data show CDR1 as SEHNR and CDR2 as FQNEAQ (reference sequence). As DNA, the CDR3 is TGTGCCAGCAGCTCCGAGCGGGGGCCTACAGATACGCAGTATTTT. Its protein is CASSSERGPTDTQYF.

For the CDR3, the DNA is TGCGCCAGCAGCCCGGGACAGGCCCCGGGTGAGCTGTTTTTT. This translates into CASSPGQAPGELFF. This sequence joins TRBV4-3 and TRBJ2-2; 8 nucleotides line up with TRBD1. Germline values: CDR1 LGHNA, CDR2 YSLEER. The V segment lost 4 bases and the J segment 11 bases; nucleotides outside the gene matches: 9. This CDR3 contains 14 residues.

This clone has more than one count but fewer than ten. The chain combines TRBV7-2 with TRBJ2-7; 9 bases are shared with TRBD2. The germline V gene has CDR1 SGHTA and CDR2 FQGNSA. V shed 5 bases and J 1 base; nucleotides not matched to a gene: 6. This CDR3 spans 15 amino acids. The CDR3 DNA reads TGTGCCAGCAGCCGGGAGGCGGGGGGGTCCTACGAGCAGTACGTC. Translation: CASSREAGGSYEQYV.

This clone has only a few counts. The chain recombines TRBV7-9 with TRBJ1-4; maybe TRBD1 (6 bases). The CDR3 totals 14 residues. Between the trimmed V and J ends, which lost 3 bases and 7 bases, there was a span of 12 bases. Germline V gene data show CDR1 as SEHNR and CDR2 as FQNEAQ (reference sequence). The CDR3 protein is CASSLEGGAEKLFF. The CDR3 DNA reads TGTGCCAGCAGCTTGGAGGGGGGTGCTGAAAAACTGTTTTTT.

The rearrangement links TRBV14 to TRBJ1-3; tentatively, D is TRBD1 (5 bases). The germline V gene has CDR1 SGHDN and CDR2 FVKESK. V lost 5 bases, J lost 3 bases, and 17 bases lay in between. This CDR3 contains 16 residues. The chain's CDR3 is CASSFGAPSSGNTIYF. The CDR3 DNA sequence: TGTGCCAGCAGCTTTGGGGCCCCGAGCAGTGGAAACACCATATATTTT.

V usage is TRBV5-1 and J usage is TRBJ1-4; D is ambiguous. This CDR3 region has 16 residues. Trimming cost V 0 bases and J 2 bases, with 11 bases left between them. Germline-derived CDR1 and CDR2 are SGHRS and YFSETQ. The CDR3 nucleotides are TGCGCCAGCAGCTTGGGAGGGTCTGGTACTAATGAAAAACTGTTTTTT. It is translated as CASSLGGSGTNEKLFF.

The V call is TRBV27, the J call TRBJ2-5, with TRBD1 matching over 10 bases. The germline V gene encodes CDR1 MNHEY and CDR2 SMNVEV (reference sequence). The CDR3 loop spans 15 amino acids. J gave up 4 bases and V 2 bases, and 4 bases lay outside the gene matches. In nucleotides, the CDR3 is TGTGCCAGCAGTTTAGGGACAGGGGCGAGAGAGACCCAGTACTTC. It specifies CASSLGTGARETQYF.

The rearrangement links TRBV6-5 to TRBJ2-7; 12 positions match TRBD1. V dropped 5 bases and J dropped 4; count of bases not matched to a gene: 6. Germline CDR1 is MNHEY and CDR2 is SVGAGI. The CDR3 runs 15 residues. The CDR3 region is CASSLGTGGSYEQYV. In DNA form, the CDR3 reads TGTGCCAGCAGTCTAGGGACAGGGGGCTCTTACGAGCAGTACGTC.

The genes are TRBV30 and TRBJ1-1, with D perhaps matching TRBD1 (5 bases). CDR1 GTSNPN and CDR2 SVGIG come from the germline V gene (reference sequence). The CDR3 has 13 amino acids. Trimming removed 4 bases at V and 5 bases at J, with 14 bases between. This CDR3 reads CAWTGGSRTEAFF. The CDR3 DNA is TGTGCCTGGACTGGGGGGAGTAGGACTGAAGCTTTCTTT.

This clone was counted only a few times. V is TRBV30 and J is TRBJ1-5, with D perhaps matching TRBD1 (5 bases). The V gene lost 4 bases and the J gene lost 5 bases, with 12 bases spanning the gap. The CDR3 has 13 residues. Germline-derived CDR1 and CDR2 are GTSNPN and SVGIG (reference sequence). The CDR3 sequence is CAWNNQGDQPQHF. CDR3 nucleotide sequence: TGTGCCTGGAATAATCAGGGTGATCAGCCCCAGCATTTT.

This chain connects TRBV7-6 to TRBJ1-5; weak D call: TRBD1 (5 bases). V lost 1 base to trimming and J lost 9 bases, with 10 bases between them. The CDR3 is 13 amino acids. Germline-derived CDR1 and CDR2 are SGHVS and FNYEAQ. The chain's CDR3 is CASSLDGGGPQHF. The CDR3 nucleotides read TGTGCCAGCAGCTTAGACGGGGGTGGGCCCCAGCATTTT. Complete variable domain (other parts from reference TRBV7-6 and TRBJ1-5): GAGVSQSPRYKVTKRGQDVALRCDPISGHVSLYWYRQALGQGPEFLTYFNYEAQQDKSGLPNDRFSAERPEGSISTLTIQRTEQRDSAMYRCASSLDGGGPQHFGDGTRLSIL.

V usage is TRBV7-9 and J usage is TRBJ2-7; D not certain. The germline V gene has CDR1 SEHNR and CDR2 FQNEAQ (reference sequence). This CDR3 is 12 amino acids long. Trimming removed 5 bases at V and 0 bases at J, with 5 bases between. This chain's CDR3 is CASSDDSYEQYV. The CDR3 coding sequence is TGTGCCAGCAGCGATGACTCCTACGAGCAGTACGTC.

The CDR3 coding sequence is TGTGCCAGCAGCTCTAGGGCTAGCACAGATACGCAGTATTTT. This codes for CASSSRASTDTQYF. The rearrangement links TRBV5-4 to TRBJ2-3; no clear D gene. The CDR3 totals 14 residues. The germline V and J ends were trimmed by 3 bases and 0 bases, with 8 bases remaining between them. Germline V gene lookup returns CDR1 SGHNT and CDR2 YYREEE (reference sequence).

The V gene is TRBV18, the J gene TRBJ2-7; 7 bases fit TRBD1. CDR3 length: 13 residues. V gave up 6 bases and J gave up 2 bases; unmatched junction bases: 4. Per germline, CDR1 KGHSH and CDR2 LQKENI. The CDR3 DNA sequence: TGTGCCAGCTCGTTCGACAGGGCCTACGAGCAGTACGTC. It codes for CASSFDRAYEQYV.

This clone turned up a few times. The chain carries TRBV6-2 or TRBV6-3 and TRBJ1-1; D gene uncertain. Trimming shortened V by 6 bases and J by 2 bases, and 7 bases separated the two germline ends. The CDR3 has 12 amino acids. Per the germline V gene, CDR1 is MNHEY and CDR2 is SVGEGT. The CDR3 loop is CASSDPNTEAFF. The CDR3 nucleotides are TGTGCCAGCAGCGACCCAAACACTGAAGCTTTCTTT.

This clone has just a few counts. The rearrangement joins TRBV28 to TRBJ2-7; 7 nucleotides align to TRBD1. Germline values: CDR1 MDHEN, CDR2 SYDVKM. The CDR3 extends over 15 amino acids. J was trimmed by 0 bases and V by 6 bases; bases with no gene match: 8. CDR3 sequence (DNA): TGTGCCAGCAGAAGAGGGGGCTTCATCTCCTACGAGCAGTACGTC. It specifies CASRRGGFISYEQYV.

The rearrangement uses TRBV7-2 and TRBJ1-4; the D is unclear. From germline, CDR1 is SGHTA and CDR2 FQGNSA. The V gene lost 3 bases and the J gene lost 6 bases, with 11 bases spanning the gap. This CDR3 has 14 residues. CDR3 DNA sequence: TGTGCCAGCAGCTTGCAAGCGCTGGATGAAAAACTGTTTTTT. Its translation is CASSLQALDEKLFF.

This clone appeared once. This chain joins TRBV7-9 and TRBJ1-1; D unclear. Trimming left V 5 bases short and J 2 bases short, with 6 bases between. The CDR3 has 12 amino acids. Looked up from germline, CDR1 is SEHNR and CDR2 is FQNEAQ (reference sequence). DNA of the CDR3: TGTGCCAGCAGCCTTACCAACACTGAAGCTTTCTTT. This gives the protein CASSLTNTEAFF.

This clone was detected a few times. The genes are TRBV6-5 and TRBJ1-2; TRBD1 matches at 12 bases. Germline values: CDR1 MNHEY, CDR2 SVGAGI. Germline trimming cut 6 bases from V and 3 bases from J; bases unmatched to any gene: 5. This CDR3 is built from 15 residues. Here the CDR3 reads CASSLGTGGHYGYTF. CDR3 nucleotides: TGTGCCAGCAGCCTCGGGACAGGGGGCCACTATGGCTACACCTTC.

The chain couples TRBV15 to TRBJ2-7, with D uncertain. V lost 1 base and J lost 0, with 7 bases in between. This CDR3 has 14 residues. The germline gives CDR1 LNHNV, CDR2 YYDKDF (reference sequence). DNA of the CDR3: TGTGCCACCAGCAGAGCAGGTTACTCCTACGAGCAGTACGTC. Translated, it gives CATSRAGYSYEQYV.

The genes are TRBV2 and TRBJ2-2; the match to TRBD2 covers 12 bases. The length of the CDR3 is 18 residues. Losses at the gene ends were 4 bases for V and 2 bases for J; bases not matched to a gene: 8. The V gene's germline CDR1 is SNHLY and CDR2 FYNNEI. The CDR3 coding sequence is TGTGCCAGCAGTGCCCGCGGGACTAGCGGGCTAAACACCGGGGAGCTGTTTTTT. It translates to CASSARGTSGLNTGELFF.

This clone was found once. The V gene is TRBV4-1, the J gene TRBJ1-2; no firm D call. CDR3 size: 16 residues. Looked up from germline, CDR1 is MGHRA and CDR2 is YSYEKL. The V gene lost 2 bases and the J gene lost 3 bases, with 16 bases spanning the gap. The CDR3 DNA is TGCGCCAGCAGCCAAACCGACGAGACACCTCACTATGGCTACACCTTC. Translating gives CASSQTDETPHYGYTF.

J is TRBJ2-1 and V is TRBV29-1; 7 bases are a match to TRBD1. The J segment lost 8 bases and the V segment lost 4 bases, leaving 2 bases of the junction unmatched. Germline-derived CDR1 and CDR2 are SQVTM and ANQGSEA. The CDR3 is made up of 11 amino acids. CDR3 bases: TGCAGCGTTGGTGGACAGGATGAGCAGTTCTTC. Protein product: CSVGGQDEQFF.

The J gene is TRBJ1-2, the V gene TRBV12-2. TRBV12-2 is deemed a pseudogene. CDR3 length: 15 amino acids. CDR3 in DNA: TGTGCAAGTCGCCCGGTCGGGGGTAGCAGCTATGGCTACACCTTC. Residues: CASRPVGGSSYGYTF.

V usage is TRBV7-2 and J usage is TRBJ2-5, with D perhaps TRBD2 (6 bases). The CDR3 runs to 13 residues. Trimming took off 4 bases at V and 6 bases at J, with 12 bases between the two ends. The germline gives CDR1 SGHTA, CDR2 FQGNSA. CDR3 nucleotide sequence: TGTGCCAGCAGCTCGGACTATCAGAAGACCCAGTACTTC. Protein sequence: CASSSDYQKTQYF.

The chain recombines TRBV5-4 with TRBJ1-6; D gene unclear. This CDR3 has 17 residues. The ends were cut back, 0 bases at V and 0 bases at J, with 10 bases in the middle. In germline, CDR1 is SGHNT, CDR2 YYREEE (reference sequence). The CDR3 bases are TGTGCCAGCAGCTTGGGACCCCAAGGCTCCTATAATTCACCCCTCCACTTT. Translation gives CASSLGPQGSYNSPLHF.